The 30 T cell receptor beta chains in this list originate from one sample, sequenced in a study of blood T cell repertoires in COVID-19 (dated by TCRdb to about 2020). To prepare the library, the immunoSEQ multiplex PCR assay was applied. Held by TCRdb, this immuneACCESS table contains in-frame sequences only and omits some clones. Under half of the omission traces to an unresolved V gene where checked; the cause of the rest is unknown. In all, the sample holds hundreds of thousands of clones, and about nine tenths of those were seen once. The top ten clonotypes cover around 6.5% of the sample. The sequencing sample was made of peripheral blood. The source is a man between 60 and 70 years old who had recovered from COVID-19.

The chain uses TRBV12-2 and TRBJ1-5; the table gives TRBD1 as D, unverified against the DNA. TRBV12-2 is a known pseudogene. This CDR3 is 16 amino acids long. CDR3 in DNA: TGTGCAAGTCGCTTGACAGGGCGGTTCAGTAATCAGCCCCAGCATTTT. The encoded protein is CASRLTGRFSNQPQHF.

This chain connects TRBV10-3 to TRBJ2-2; maybe TRBD1 (6 bases). CDR1 and CDR2 from the germline V gene are ENHRY and SYGVKD. There are 18 residues in the CDR3. V lost 2 bases and J 6 bases, leaving 22 bases between the germline ends. CDR3 coding DNA: TGTGCCATCAGTGAGCGAACCGGAACAGGGAGTAGGGCCGGGGAGCTGTTTTTT. It specifies CAISERTGTGSRAGELFF.

V usage is TRBV7-8 and J usage is TRBJ2-7, with 10 positions matching TRBD2. The CDR3 runs 16 residues. J lost 4 bases, V lost 1 base, and 7 bases had no gene match. Germline V gene data show CDR1 as SGHVS and CDR2 as FQNEAQ. The CDR3 spells CASSLVSGRPPYEQYF. In DNA form, the CDR3 reads TGTGCCAGCAGCTTAGTTAGCGGGAGGCCTCCATACGAGCAGTACTTC.

The J gene is TRBJ1-5, the V gene TRBV27; D might be TRBD1 (5 bases). Germline CDR1 reads MNHEY; CDR2 reads SMNVEV (reference sequence). The CDR3 consists of 19 residues. V was cut by 6 bases and J by 1 base, with 25 bases left in between. CDR3 coding DNA: TGTGCCAGCAGCCCTCAGGGCGCCCTTTCCCACAGAAGCAATCAGCCCCAGCATTTT. Translating it yields CASSPQGALSHRSNQPQHF.

The chain employs TRBV5-1 and TRBJ2-7; 8 nucleotides match TRBD2. Germline trimming cut 4 bases from V and 7 bases from J; bases unmatched to any gene: 7. The CDR3 sequence is 13 residues long. In germline, CDR1 is SGHRS, CDR2 YFSETQ. CDR3 DNA: TGCGCCAGCAGCACCAGCGGGAGTGCGGAGCAGTACTTC. Its protein is CASSTSGSAEQYF.

The genes are TRBV6-5 and TRBJ1-6; D might be TRBD1 (6 bases). V lost 7 bases to trimming and J lost 0 bases, with 10 bases between them. Germline CDR1 and CDR2: MNHEY and SVGAGI. The CDR3 is 15 residues long. The CDR3 sequence is CASKDSSSYNSPLHF. The CDR3 DNA sequence: TGTGCCAGCAAGGACAGTAGCTCCTATAATTCACCCCTCCACTTT.

This clone was recorded once. V is TRBV29-1 and J is TRBJ1-4; the D is unclear. The CDR3 has 13 residues. V was cut by 4 bases and J by 7 bases, with 13 bases left in between. Germline values: CDR1 SQVTM, CDR2 ANQGSEA. The CDR3 DNA sequence: TGCAGCGTTGCCGGGGATCGGGGTGAAAAACTGTTTTTT. Amino acids: CSVAGDRGEKLFF.

This clone was counted only a few times. The chain carries TRBV30 and TRBJ1-2; a weak D match, TRBD1 (5 bases). The CDR3 spans 12 residues. Germline CDR1 GTSNPN, CDR2 SVGIG (reference sequence). The V and J ends lost 8 bases and 7 bases respectively, with 17 bases between them. The CDR3 DNA follows: TGTGCCCAGCGGAGGGGCTGGGGTGGCTACACCTTC. Residues: CAQRRGWGGYTF.

J is TRBJ1-5 and V is TRBV6-5; D is possibly TRBD1 (5 bases). The germline CDR1 and CDR2 sequences are MNHEY and SVGAGI. This CDR3 contains 12 residues. The germline V and J ends were trimmed by 7 bases and 7 bases, with 11 bases remaining between them. CDR3 sequence reads: CASIGGSQPQHF. The CDR3 DNA reads as TGTGCCAGCATCGGGGGGAGCCAGCCCCAGCATTTT.

V gene TRBV5-6 combines with J gene TRBJ2-1, with 8 nucleotides matching TRBD2. V lost 2 bases and J lost 0; bases outside the gene matches: 4. CDR3 length equals 16 residues. The germline V gene has CDR1 SGHDT and CDR2 YYEEEE. Here the CDR3 reads CASSLQAGVSYNEQFF. Here the CDR3 DNA reads TGTGCCAGCAGCTTACAAGCGGGGGTCTCCTACAATGAGCAGTTCTTC.

The V and J genes are TRBV12-3 or TRBV12-4 and TRBJ1-2; D might be TRBD1 (6 bases). Trimming pared 2 bases from V and 7 bases from J, leaving 8 bases between. The CDR3 is 12 amino acids. The CDR3 DNA reads as TGTGCCAGCAGTTTACCCAGGGGTGGCTACACCTTC. The encoded protein is CASSLPRGGYTF.

V usage is TRBV28 and J usage is TRBJ2-2; 8 bases line up with TRBD2. CDR3 size: 16 residues. V was clipped by 6 bases and J by 4 bases; unmatched bases: 10. The germline CDR1 and CDR2 sequences are MDHEN and SYDVKM. CDR3 nucleotide sequence: TGTGCCAGCAGCTACCGGGGCGGGAGGCTCACCGGGGAGCTGTTTTTT. This codes for CASSYRGGRLTGELFF.

This chain connects TRBV18 to TRBJ1-2, with 7 bases lining up with TRBD1. The J segment lost 8 bases and the V segment lost 1 base, leaving 4 bases of the junction unmatched. Germline values: CDR1 KGHSH, CDR2 LQKENI. This CDR3 has 13 amino acids. In nucleotides, the CDR3 is TGTGCCAGCTCACCACTGGGGACAGCCGGCTACACCTTC. Translated: CASSPLGTAGYTF.

The chain recombines TRBV24-1 with TRBJ1-2; 8 bases match TRBD1. The trim removed 9 bases at V and 7 bases at J, leaving 9 bases unmatched. This CDR3 contains 13 residues. Per the germline V gene, CDR1 is KGHDR and CDR2 is SFDVKD. In DNA, the CDR3 is TGTGCCACCGCGGGACAGGAGGATAGTGGCTACACCTTC. It codes for CATAGQEDSGYTF.

The rearrangement joins TRBV4-2 to TRBJ2-2; TRBD2 might be the D (5 bases). V shed 4 bases and J shed 5 bases, with 14 bases lying between them. CDR1 LGHNA and CDR2 YNFKEQ come from the germline V gene. The CDR3 sequence is 15 residues long. Here the CDR3 reads CASSPSGRGTGELFF. The CDR3 region has the DNA TGTGCCAGCAGCCCCTCTGGGAGAGGAACCGGGGAGCTGTTTTTT.

The genes are TRBV28 and TRBJ2-4; D perhaps matches TRBD1 (7 bases). With 3 bases removed from V and 9 bases from J, the gap between germline ends came to 15 bases. The V gene's germline CDR1 is MDHEN and CDR2 SYDVKM. This CDR3 is built from 14 residues. CDR3 sequence (DNA): TGTGCCAGCAGTTTGTCGCAGGGGGGAGGCATTCAGTACTTC. It specifies CASSLSQGGGIQYF.

The J gene is TRBJ2-7, the V gene TRBV29-1; D gene ambiguous. The length of the CDR3 is 11 residues. The V end was cut by 1 base, the J end by 5 bases, with 6 bases between. Germline V gene sequence: CDR1 SQVTM, CDR2 ANQGSEA. The CDR3 protein is CSVEGHHEQYF. The CDR3 region has the DNA TGCAGCGTTGAAGGGCACCACGAGCAGTACTTC.

This chain links TRBV18 with TRBJ1-4; 9 bases line up with TRBD1. There are 14 residues in the CDR3. Losses at the gene ends were 6 bases for V and 6 bases for J; bases not matched to a gene: 5. Germline loops: CDR1 KGHSH, CDR2 LQKENI. The chain's CDR3 is CASSPDRGDEKLFF. In DNA form, the CDR3 reads TGTGCCAGCTCCCCGGACAGGGGAGATGAAAAACTGTTTTTT. The full variable domain, completed using reference TRBV18 and TRBJ1-4, is NAGVMQNPRHLVRRRGQEARLRCSPMKGHSHVYWYRQLPEEGLKFMVYLQKENIIDESGMPKERFSAEFPKEGPSILRIQQVVRGDSAAYFCASSPDRGDEKLFFGSGTQLSVL.

The chain uses TRBV6-5 and TRBJ2-1, with 7 bases lining up with TRBD2. With V trimmed by 6 bases and J by 4 bases, 9 bases remained unmatched. Per the germline V gene, CDR1 is MNHEY and CDR2 is SVGAGI. This CDR3 comprises 15 residues. CDR3 in amino acids: CASRKGGSNYNEQFF. Written as DNA, the CDR3 is TGTGCCAGCAGGAAGGGCGGGAGCAATTACAATGAGCAGTTCTTC.

This clone was counted between two and nine times. The chain recombines TRBV19 with TRBJ1-1; D may be TRBD1 (6 bases). Looked up from germline, CDR1 is LNHDA and CDR2 is SQIVND (reference sequence). CDR3 length: 12 amino acids. V was shortened by 6 bases and J by 5 bases, with 10 bases between the two germline ends. The CDR3 region is CASSFTGTEAFF. CDR3 sequence (DNA): TGTGCCAGTAGCTTTACAGGGACTGAAGCTTTCTTT. Complete variable domain (other parts from reference TRBV19 and TRBJ1-1): DGGITQSPKYLFRKEGQNVTLSCEQNLNHDAMYWYRQDPGQGLRLIYYSQIVNDFQKGDIAEGYSVSREKKESFPLTVTSAQKNPTAFYLCASSFTGTEAFFGQGTRLTVV.

This chain links TRBV12-5 with TRBJ2-3; D possibly corresponds to TRBD1 (7 bases). The CDR3 has 15 amino acids. Germline CDR1 is LGHNT and CDR2 is FRNRAP. V was clipped by 6 bases and J by 3 bases, with 16 bases between them. The CDR3 here is CASGPGDRATDTQYF. CDR3 in DNA: TGTGCTAGTGGCCCGGGAGACAGGGCGACAGATACGCAGTATTTT.

The chain is built from TRBV27 and TRBJ2-1; 9 positions match TRBD1. The CDR3 contains 15 residues. CDR1 and CDR2 from the germline V gene are MNHEY and SMNVEV (reference sequence). After removal of 3 bases from V and 7 bases from J, the junction contained 7 bases not matched to a gene. For the CDR3, the DNA is TGTGCCAGCAGTTTGGGGACAGGGCCTTTTAATGAGCAGTTCTTC. This codes for CASSLGTGPFNEQFF.

The genes are TRBV18 and TRBJ1-4, with D tentatively TRBD1 (6 bases). The V gene's germline CDR1 is KGHSH and CDR2 LQKENI. The CDR3 consists of 15 residues. With 4 bases removed from V and 5 bases from J, the gap between germline ends came to 14 bases. The CDR3, as DNA: TGTGCCAGCTCACTGACCGGGCAGGGGAATGAAAAACTGTTTTTT. Amino acids: CASSLTGQGNEKLFF.

The chain joins TRBV9 to TRBJ2-7, with 7 bases identical to TRBD2. Germline V lookup: CDR1 SGDLS, CDR2 YYNGEE. J was trimmed by 6 bases and V by 1 base; bases with no gene match: 7. The CDR3 contains 14 residues. The CDR3 nucleotides read TGTGCCAGCAGCGTAAGTAGCGGGCCGGTCGAGCAGTACTTC. Amino acid sequence: CASSVSSGPVEQYF.

V is TRBV24-1 and J is TRBJ2-1, with TRBD1 as a possible D gene (6 bases). Trimming shortened V by 2 bases and J by 7 bases, and 17 bases separated the two germline ends. Germline values: CDR1 KGHDR, CDR2 SFDVKD. The CDR3 runs 16 residues. The CDR3 loop is CATSDSASGGSNEQFF. The DNA of the CDR3 is TGTGCCACCAGTGATTCGGCCAGTGGGGGCTCGAATGAGCAGTTCTTC.

The chain joins TRBV9 to TRBJ2-2; the match to TRBD1 covers 10 bases. The CDR3 loop spans 18 amino acids. With V trimmed by 2 bases and J by 6 bases, 13 bases remained unmatched. Germline V gene sequence: CDR1 SGDLS, CDR2 YYNGEE. Here the CDR3 reads CASSVPSLTGGGPGELFF. The CDR3 bases are TGTGCCAGCAGCGTCCCTTCCTTGACAGGGGGCGGTCCCGGGGAGCTGTTTTTT.

The chain combines TRBV20-1 with TRBJ2-1; 11 bases map to TRBD2. V was clipped by 6 bases and J by 7 bases; unmatched bases: 5. This CDR3 spans 13 amino acids. Germline V gene data show CDR1 as DFQATT and CDR2 as SNEGSKA (reference sequence). CDR3 amino acids: CSASSGGANEQFF. The CDR3 coding sequence is TGCAGTGCCAGTAGCGGGGGGGCAAATGAGCAGTTCTTC.

The V call is TRBV3-1 (or the pseudogene TRBV3-2), the J call TRBJ2-2, with 8 bases identical to TRBD2. Germline V lookup: CDR1 LGHDT, CDR2 YNNKEL (reference sequence). This CDR3 is built from 14 residues. The ends lost 3 bases at V and 4 bases at J; junction bases unmatched: 1. The CDR3 sequence: CASSHGRVTGELFF. The CDR3 bases are TGTGCCAGCAGCCACGGGAGGGTCACCGGGGAGCTGTTTTTT.

This chain's CDR3 is CASSPKAGGSTDTQYF. As DNA, the CDR3 is TGTGCCAGCTCACCAAAAGCGGGAGGCAGCACAGATACGCAGTATTTT. The V gene is TRBV18, the J gene TRBJ2-3, with 9 bases fitting TRBD2. V gave up 2 bases and J gave up 0 bases; unmatched junction bases: 3. Germline V CDR1 and CDR2: KGHSH, LQKENI. This CDR3 has 16 residues.

The chain is built from TRBV7-2 and TRBJ2-1; 8 bases are shared with TRBD2. The germline gives CDR1 SGHTA, CDR2 FQGNSA. CDR3 length: 15 residues. Trimming at V came to 4 bases and at J to 1 base, leaving 3 bases not matched to a gene. CDR3 DNA: TGTGCCAGCAGCTCGACGGGGGGGTCCTACAATGAGCAGTTCTTC. It is translated as CASSSTGGSYNEQFF.